This TCR beta chain stems from a study of T cell repertoires in cytomegalovirus infection. Background on the study: Selection of CMV epitopes for the study included recently identified HLA-C-restricted and well-studied HLA-B-restricted ones. Study observations and caveats: HLA-C-restricted CMV-specific TCR beta clonotypes were dominant in the ex vivo response. CMV carriers with the relevant HLA were identified by cumulative public TCR beta family frequency.

In germline, CDR1 is MNHEY, CDR2 SVGAGI. With 6 bases clipped from V and 8 bases from J, the junction kept 11 bases outside the gene matches. CDR3 length equals 14 residues. TCRdb independently ran MiXCR on the reads; one entry per CDR3 protein. The sample lists approximately 300,000 distinct CDR3 sequences, 25% to 30% occurring once. As for this clonotype: Its antigen is unidentified.

The sample in question was cultured PBMCs, obtained from culture after CMV antigen stimulation. The sequence was obtained from a human donor in good health (CMV status not recorded). Some clones in this sample may be carry-over from other donors' samples. This chain uses TRBV6-5 with TRBJ1-2; TRBD1 matches at 8 bases. In DNA form, the CDR3 reads TGTGCCAGCAGCTCCCCGGACAGGGCGCTGGGCTACACCTTC. As protein: CASSSPDRALGYTF.